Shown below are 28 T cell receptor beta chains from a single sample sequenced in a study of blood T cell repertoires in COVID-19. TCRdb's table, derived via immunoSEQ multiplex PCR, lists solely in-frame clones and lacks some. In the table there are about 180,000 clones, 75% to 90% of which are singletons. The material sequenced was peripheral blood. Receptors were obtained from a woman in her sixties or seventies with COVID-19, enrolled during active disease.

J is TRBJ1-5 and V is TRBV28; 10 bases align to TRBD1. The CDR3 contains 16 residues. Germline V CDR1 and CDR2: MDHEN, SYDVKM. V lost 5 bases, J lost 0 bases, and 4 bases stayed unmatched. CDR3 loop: CASSPRDRGSNQPQHF. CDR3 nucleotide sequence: TGTGCCAGCAGTCCCCGGGACAGGGGTAGCAATCAGCCCCAGCATTTT.

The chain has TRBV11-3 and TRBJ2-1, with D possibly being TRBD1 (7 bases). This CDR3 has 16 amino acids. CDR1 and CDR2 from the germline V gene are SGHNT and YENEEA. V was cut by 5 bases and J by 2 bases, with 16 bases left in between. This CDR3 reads CASSRLGGTAYNEQFF. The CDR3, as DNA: TGTGCCAGCAGCCGTCTCGGCGGGACAGCCTACAATGAGCAGTTCTTC.

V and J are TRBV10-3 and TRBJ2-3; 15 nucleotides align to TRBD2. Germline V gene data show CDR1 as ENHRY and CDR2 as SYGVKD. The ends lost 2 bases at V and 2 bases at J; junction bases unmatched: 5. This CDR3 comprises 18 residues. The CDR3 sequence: CAISEGLAGGPNTDTQYF. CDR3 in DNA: TGTGCCATCAGTGAGGGACTAGCGGGAGGGCCGAACACAGATACGCAGTATTTT.

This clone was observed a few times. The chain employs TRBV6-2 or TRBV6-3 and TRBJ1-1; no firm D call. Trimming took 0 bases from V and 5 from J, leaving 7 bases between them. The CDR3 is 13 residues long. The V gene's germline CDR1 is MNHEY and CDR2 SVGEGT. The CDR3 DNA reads TGTGCCAGCAGTTACTCAAGGACTACTGAAGCTTTCTTT. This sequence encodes CASSYSRTTEAFF.

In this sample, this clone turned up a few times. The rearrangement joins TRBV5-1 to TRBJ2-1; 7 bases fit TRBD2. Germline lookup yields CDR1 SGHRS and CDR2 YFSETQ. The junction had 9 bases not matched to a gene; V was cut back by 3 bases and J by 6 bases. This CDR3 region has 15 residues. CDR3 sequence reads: CASSSGPGGSNEQFF. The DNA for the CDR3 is TGCGCCAGCAGCTCCGGGCCCGGGGGGTCCAATGAGCAGTTCTTC.

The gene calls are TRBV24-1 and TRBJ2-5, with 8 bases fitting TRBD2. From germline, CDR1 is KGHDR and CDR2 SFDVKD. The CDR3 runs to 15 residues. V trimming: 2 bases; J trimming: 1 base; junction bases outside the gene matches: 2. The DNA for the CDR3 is TGTGCCACCAGTGATTCTAGCGGGCCCCAAGAGACCCAGTACTTC. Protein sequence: CATSDSSGPQETQYF.

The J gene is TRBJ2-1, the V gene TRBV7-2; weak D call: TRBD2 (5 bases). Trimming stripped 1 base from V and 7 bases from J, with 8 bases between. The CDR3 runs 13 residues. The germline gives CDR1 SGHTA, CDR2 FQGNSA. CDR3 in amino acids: CASSLGRENEQFF. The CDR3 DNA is TGTGCCAGCAGCTTAGGAAGGGAGAATGAGCAGTTCTTC.

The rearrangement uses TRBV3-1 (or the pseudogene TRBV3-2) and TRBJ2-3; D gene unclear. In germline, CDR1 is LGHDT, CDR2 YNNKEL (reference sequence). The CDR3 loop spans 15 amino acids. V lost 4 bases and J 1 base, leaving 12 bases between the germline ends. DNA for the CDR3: TGTGCCAGCAGCCCCTCTAGAGGTGGCACAGATACGCAGTATTTT. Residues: CASSPSRGGTDTQYF.

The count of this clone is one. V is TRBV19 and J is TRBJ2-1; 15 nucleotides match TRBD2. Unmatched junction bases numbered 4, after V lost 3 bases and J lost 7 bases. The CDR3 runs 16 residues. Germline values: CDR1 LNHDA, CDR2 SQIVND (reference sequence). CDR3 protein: CASSMGLAGGENEQFF. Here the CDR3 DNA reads TGTGCCAGTAGTATGGGACTAGCGGGAGGTGAGAATGAGCAGTTCTTC.

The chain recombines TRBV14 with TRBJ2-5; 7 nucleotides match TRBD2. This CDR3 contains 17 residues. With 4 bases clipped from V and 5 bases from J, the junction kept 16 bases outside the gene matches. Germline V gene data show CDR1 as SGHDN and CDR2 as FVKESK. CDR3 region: CASSPTVGAGSWETQYF. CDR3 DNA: TGTGCCAGCAGCCCGACCGTGGGAGCGGGAAGCTGGGAGACCCAGTACTTC.

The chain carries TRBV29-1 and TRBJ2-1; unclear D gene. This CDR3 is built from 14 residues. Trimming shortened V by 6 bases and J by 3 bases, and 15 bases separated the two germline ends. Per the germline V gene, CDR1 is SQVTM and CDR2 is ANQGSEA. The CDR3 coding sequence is TGCAGCGTATTCTTGCCAGTTATCTACAATGAGCAGTTCTTC. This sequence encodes CSVFLPVIYNEQFF.

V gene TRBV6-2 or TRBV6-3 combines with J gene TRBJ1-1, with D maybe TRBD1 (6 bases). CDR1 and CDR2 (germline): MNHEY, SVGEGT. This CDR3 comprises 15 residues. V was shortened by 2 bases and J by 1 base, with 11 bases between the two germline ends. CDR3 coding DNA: TGTGCCAGCAGTTACGGGGGCGCAACGAACACTGAAGCTTTCTTT. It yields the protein CASSYGGATNTEAFF.

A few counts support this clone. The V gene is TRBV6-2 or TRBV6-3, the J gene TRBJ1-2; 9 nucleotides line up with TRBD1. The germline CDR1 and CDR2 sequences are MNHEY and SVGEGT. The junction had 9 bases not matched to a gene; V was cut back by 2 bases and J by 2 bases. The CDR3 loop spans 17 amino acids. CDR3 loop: CASSYERGQGGNYGYTF. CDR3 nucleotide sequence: TGTGCCAGCAGTTACGAGAGGGGACAGGGAGGGAACTATGGCTACACCTTC.

CDR3: CAMDVKRERNYPQYF. The CDR3 DNA is TGTGCCATGGACGTTAAGCGGGAGAGGAACTACCCGCAGTATTTT. The chain recombines TRBV30 with TRBJ2-3, with TRBD2 identical over 8 bases. V dropped 8 bases and J dropped 10; count of bases not matched to a gene: 20. CDR1 and CDR2 from the germline V gene are GTSNPN and SVGIG (reference sequence). The CDR3 runs to 15 residues.

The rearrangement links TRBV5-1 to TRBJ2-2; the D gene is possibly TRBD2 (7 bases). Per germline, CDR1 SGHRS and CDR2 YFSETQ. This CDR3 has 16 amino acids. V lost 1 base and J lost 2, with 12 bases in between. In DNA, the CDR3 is TGCGCCAGCAGCTTGAGGGCGGGGGCTAACACCGGGGAGCTGTTTTTT. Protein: CASSLRAGANTGELFF. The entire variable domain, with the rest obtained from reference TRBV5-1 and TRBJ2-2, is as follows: KAGVTQTPRYLIKTRGQQVTLSCSPISGHRSVSWYQQTPGQGLQFLFEYFSETQRNKGNFPGRFSGRQFSNSRSEMNVSTLELGDSALYLCASSLRAGANTGELFFGEGSRLTVL.

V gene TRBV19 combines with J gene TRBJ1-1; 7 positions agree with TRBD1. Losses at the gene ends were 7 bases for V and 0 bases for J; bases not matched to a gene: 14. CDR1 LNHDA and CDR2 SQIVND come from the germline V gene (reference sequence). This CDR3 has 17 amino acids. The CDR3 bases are TGTGCCAGTAAGGGGGCGACAGGCGGGTCTATGAACACTGAAGCTTTCTTT. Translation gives CASKGATGGSMNTEAFF.

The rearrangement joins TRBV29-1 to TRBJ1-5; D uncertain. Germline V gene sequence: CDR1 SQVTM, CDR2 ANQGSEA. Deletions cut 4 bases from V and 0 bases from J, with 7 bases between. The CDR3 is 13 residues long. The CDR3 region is CSVARNSNQPQHF. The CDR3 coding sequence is TGCAGCGTTGCCAGAAATAGCAATCAGCCCCAGCATTTT.

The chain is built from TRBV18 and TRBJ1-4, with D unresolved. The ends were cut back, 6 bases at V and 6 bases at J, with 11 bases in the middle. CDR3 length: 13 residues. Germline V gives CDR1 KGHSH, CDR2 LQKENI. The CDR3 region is CASSPNVDEKLFF. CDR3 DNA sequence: TGTGCCAGCTCCCCTAATGTGGATGAAAAACTGTTTTTT.

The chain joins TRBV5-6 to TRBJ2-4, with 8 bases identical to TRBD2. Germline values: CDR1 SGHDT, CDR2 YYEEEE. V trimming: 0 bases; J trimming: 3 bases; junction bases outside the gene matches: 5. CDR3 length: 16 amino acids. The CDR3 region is CASSLGASGHKNIQYF. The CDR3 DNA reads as TGTGCCAGCAGCTTGGGGGCTAGCGGGCACAAAAACATTCAGTACTTC.

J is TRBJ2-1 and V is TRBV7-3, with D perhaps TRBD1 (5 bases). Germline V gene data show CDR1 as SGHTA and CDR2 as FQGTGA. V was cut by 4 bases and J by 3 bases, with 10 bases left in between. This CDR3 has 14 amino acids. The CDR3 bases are TGTGCCAGCAGCTGGAAGGGGAACTACAATGAGCAGTTCTTC. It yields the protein CASSWKGNYNEQFF.

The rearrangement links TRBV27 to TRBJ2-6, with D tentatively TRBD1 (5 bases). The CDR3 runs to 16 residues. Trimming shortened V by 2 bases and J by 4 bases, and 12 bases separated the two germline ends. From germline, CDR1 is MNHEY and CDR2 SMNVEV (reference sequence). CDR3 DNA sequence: TGTGCCAGCAGTTTACTGTCAGGGTCCGGGGCCAACGTCCTGACTTTC. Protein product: CASSLLSGSGANVLTF.

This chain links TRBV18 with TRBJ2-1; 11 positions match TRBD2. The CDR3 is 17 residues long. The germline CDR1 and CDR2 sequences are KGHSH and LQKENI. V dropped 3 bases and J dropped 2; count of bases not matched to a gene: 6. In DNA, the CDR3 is TGTGCCAGCTCACCCGGGACTAGCGGAGTCACCTACAATGAGCAGTTCTTC. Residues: CASSPGTSGVTYNEQFF.

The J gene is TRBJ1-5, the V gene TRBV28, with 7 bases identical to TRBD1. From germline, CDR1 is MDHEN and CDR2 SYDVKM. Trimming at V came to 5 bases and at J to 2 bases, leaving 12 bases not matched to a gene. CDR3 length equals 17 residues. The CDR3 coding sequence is TGTGCCAGCAGTCCCGGGACAGCCCCACGGGGCAATCAGCCCCAGCATTTT. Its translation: CASSPGTAPRGNQPQHF.

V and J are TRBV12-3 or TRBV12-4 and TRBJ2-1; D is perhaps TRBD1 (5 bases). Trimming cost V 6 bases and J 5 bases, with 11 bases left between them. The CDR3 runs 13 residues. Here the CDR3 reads CASRWQGNNEQFF. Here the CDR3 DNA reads TGTGCCAGCAGATGGCAGGGCAACAATGAGCAGTTCTTC.

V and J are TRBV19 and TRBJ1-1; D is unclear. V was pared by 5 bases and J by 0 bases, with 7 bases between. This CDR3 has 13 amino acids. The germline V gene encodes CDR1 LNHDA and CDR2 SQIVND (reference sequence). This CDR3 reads CASSWQMNTEAFF. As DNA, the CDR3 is TGTGCCAGTAGTTGGCAGATGAACACTGAAGCTTTCTTT.

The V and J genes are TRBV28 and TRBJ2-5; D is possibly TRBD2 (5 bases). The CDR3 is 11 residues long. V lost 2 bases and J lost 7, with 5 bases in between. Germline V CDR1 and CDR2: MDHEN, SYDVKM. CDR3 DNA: TGTGCCAGCAGTTTAGGAGGGACCCAGTACTTC. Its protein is CASSLGGTQYF.

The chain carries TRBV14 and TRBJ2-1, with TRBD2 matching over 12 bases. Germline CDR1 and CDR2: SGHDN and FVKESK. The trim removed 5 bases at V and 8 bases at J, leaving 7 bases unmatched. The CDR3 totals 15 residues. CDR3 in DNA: TGTGCCAGCAGCTACGGACTAGCGGGAAGCGATGAGCAGTTCTTC. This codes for CASSYGLAGSDEQFF.

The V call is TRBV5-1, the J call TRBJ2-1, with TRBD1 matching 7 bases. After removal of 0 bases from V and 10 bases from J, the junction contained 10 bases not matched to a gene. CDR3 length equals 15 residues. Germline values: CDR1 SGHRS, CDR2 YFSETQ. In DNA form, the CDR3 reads TGCGCCAGCAGCTTGGAAGGACAGGCTACTAAGGAGCAGTTCTTC. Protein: CASSLEGQATKEQFF. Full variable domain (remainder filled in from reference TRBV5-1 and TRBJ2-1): KAGVTQTPRYLIKTRGQQVTLSCSPISGHRSVSWYQQTPGQGLQFLFEYFSETQRNKGNFPGRFSGRQFSNSRSEMNVSTLELGDSALYLCASSLEGQATKEQFFGPGTRLTVL.